Reported below is one T cell receptor (beta chain). This sample is part of a study of control samples from healthy donors and cancer patients. The CDR3 extends over 13 amino acids. The germline gives CDR1 LGHDT, CDR2 YNNKEL (reference sequence). V lost 2 bases and J lost 5, with 9 bases in between. This table comes from immunoSEQ multiplex PCR, and its TCRdb copy is limited to in-frame clones, with some not included. The top ten clones hold roughly 12% of a sample with around 130,000 clones, 85% to 90% of them seen once. The sequencing input was blood. The chain links TRBV3-1 (or the pseudogene TRBV3-2) to TRBJ1-2; unclear D gene. The TCR was taken from a young man in good health. The CDR3 reads CASSQPNRYGYTF. DNA for the CDR3: TGTGCCAGCAGCCAACCGAACCGGTATGGCTACACCTTC.